These 14 T cell receptor beta chains came from one sample sequenced in a study of CD8 T cells in Susac syndrome. A quantity of about 0.5 to 1 ug RNA underwent reverse transcription using random hexamers. TCRdb re-derived calls from the immunoSEQ multiplex PCR reads in MiXCR, one entry per CDR3 protein. Counted here are over 350,000 distinct CDR3 sequences, around 83% occurring once; the ten biggest clones make up approximately 0.12%. Material for sequencing was CD8+ T cells from PBMCs. All receptors derive from a human donor with multiple sclerosis.

V and J are TRBV28 and TRBJ2-5; unclear D gene. The CDR3 covers 10 residues. The V gene lost 5 bases and the J gene lost 9 bases, with 7 bases spanning the gap. Germline CDR1 reads MDHEN; CDR2 reads SYDVKM. Written as DNA, the CDR3 is TGTGCCAGCAGTCCCCCCGCCCAGTACTTC. This encodes CASSPPAQYF. Combining the CDR3 with reference TRBV28 and TRBJ2-5 gives the whole variable domain DVKVTQSSRYLVKRTGEKVFLECVQDMDHENMFWYRQDPGLGLRLIYFSYDVKMKEKGDIPEGYSVSREKKERFSLILESASTNQTSMYLCASSPPAQYFGPGTRLLVL.

The chain links TRBV12-5 to TRBJ2-1; D possibly corresponds to TRBD2 (5 bases). Germline CDR1 and CDR2: LGHNT and FRNRAP. Trimming left V 4 bases short and J 7 bases short, with 14 bases between. This CDR3 is 14 amino acids long. CDR3 sequence: CASGWGQPGNEQFF. DNA of the CDR3: TGTGCTAGTGGTTGGGGTCAACCGGGGAATGAGCAGTTCTTC.

As for this clonotype: The CDR3 does not end in the conserved phenylalanine or tryptophan, so this is likely a read error. J is TRBJ1-1 and V is TRBV27; 7 bases align to TRBD1. The CDR3 spans 17 residues. CDR1 and CDR2 from the germline V gene are MNHEY and SMNVEV (reference sequence). V lost 0 bases to trimming and J lost 4 bases; unmatched junction nucleotides: 11. The CDR3 DNA reads as TGTGCCAGCAGTTTATCAGGCCAGGGGGTCAAGGTCACTGAAGCTTTCCTT. Translation: CASSLSGQGVKVTEAFL.

This chain joins TRBV5-1 and TRBJ2-2; 7 nucleotides line up with TRBD1. Per germline, CDR1 SGHRS and CDR2 YFSETQ. V gave up 0 bases and J gave up 3 bases; unmatched junction bases: 5. This CDR3 comprises 16 residues. CDR3 region: CASSLVGDSYTGELFF. DNA of the CDR3: TGCGCCAGCAGCTTGGTGGGGGACAGTTACACCGGGGAGCTGTTTTTT.

The CDR3 DNA follows: TGCAGTGCTAGAGATATGGGGGATAACTATGGCTACACCTTC. Translation: CSARDMGDNYGYTF. This sequence joins TRBV20-1 and TRBJ1-2; the D gene is possibly TRBD1 (5 bases). CDR3 length: 14 amino acids. V lost 0 bases to trimming and J lost 1 base, with 9 bases between them. Germline CDR1 is DFQATT and CDR2 is SNEGSKA (reference sequence).

V is TRBV12-3 or TRBV12-4 and J is TRBJ2-3, with TRBD2 as a possible D gene (6 bases). This CDR3 has 15 residues. Trimming pared 4 bases from V and 6 bases from J, leaving 17 bases between. CDR3 sequence (DNA): TGTGCCAGCAGTTCCCCTCGGGTAGCGGTGGATACGCAGTATTTT. Protein: CASSSPRVAVDTQYF.

In this sample, this clonotype turned up a few times. The chain recombines TRBV20-1 with TRBJ2-7; D is unresolved. The CDR3 runs to 11 residues. Per germline, CDR1 DFQATT and CDR2 SNEGSKA (reference sequence). V lost 3 bases to trimming and J lost 3 bases, with 6 bases between them. CDR3 nucleotides: TGCAGTGCTAGGATGGGCTACGAGCAGTACTTC. It encodes CSARMGYEQYF.

V and J are TRBV2 and TRBJ2-7; 10 bases line up with TRBD1. With V trimmed by 7 bases and J by 2 bases, 5 bases remained unmatched. Germline V gives CDR1 SNHLY, CDR2 FYNNEI. The CDR3 is 14 residues long. The CDR3: CASTGGTGAYEQYF. The CDR3 DNA follows: TGTGCCAGCACAGGCGGGACAGGGGCCTACGAGCAGTACTTC.

The chain uses TRBV30 and TRBJ1-2, with TRBD1 matching over 9 bases. The CDR3 sequence is 13 residues long. The ends lost 0 bases at V and 8 bases at J; junction bases unmatched: 4. Germline lookup yields CDR1 GTSNPN and CDR2 SVGIG (reference sequence). The DNA for the CDR3 is TGTGCCTGGAGTGTAGGGACAGGGAGAGGCTACACCTTC. Translating it yields CAWSVGTGRGYTF.

V and J are TRBV5-1 and TRBJ2-1; 8 positions agree with TRBD2. Germline loops: CDR1 SGHRS, CDR2 YFSETQ. Trimming cost V 1 base and J 4 bases; bases outside gene matches: 4. The CDR3 spans 15 residues. The chain's CDR3 is CASSLNEREYNEQFF. DNA of the CDR3: TGCGCCAGCAGCTTGAATGAGCGGGAGTACAATGAGCAGTTCTTC.

The chain carries TRBV30 and TRBJ2-1, with 9 bases matching TRBD2. Germline V lookup: CDR1 GTSNPN, CDR2 SVGIG (reference sequence). The J segment lost 10 bases and the V segment lost 2 bases, leaving 12 bases of the junction unmatched. The CDR3 length is 15 residues. The CDR3 loop reads CAWSLSSGVSGEQFF. The CDR3 coding sequence is TGTGCCTGGAGTTTGTCTAGCGGGGTGTCCGGGGAGCAGTTCTTC.

The chain recombines TRBV11-2 with TRBJ2-2; maybe TRBD2 (5 bases). Germline V gene lookup returns CDR1 SGHAT and CDR2 FQNNGV. This CDR3 comprises 14 residues. Trimming left V 5 bases short and J 5 bases short, with 12 bases between. The CDR3 nucleotides read TGTGCCAGCAGCCCACCGAGGGAAACCGGGGAGCTGTTTTTT. This encodes CASSPPRETGELFF.

The chain recombines TRBV3-1 with TRBJ2-1; 7 positions match TRBD2. The CDR3 extends over 15 amino acids. Germline V gene sequence: CDR1 LGHDT, CDR2 YNNKEL (reference sequence). V shed 0 bases, J shed 7 bases, and the junction held 6 bases outside the gene matches. CDR3 nucleotide sequence: TGTGCCAGCAGCCAAGATACAGCGGGGATAAATGAGCAGTTCTTC. It specifies CASSQDTAGINEQFF.

The chain recombines TRBV10-3 with TRBJ2-1; D gene ambiguous. V dropped 10 bases and J dropped 0 bases, with 10 bases sitting between them. The CDR3 is 13 residues long. Germline V lookup: CDR1 ENHRY, CDR2 SYGVKD. The DNA for the CDR3 is TGTGCCACCCACGGTCCCTCCTACAATGAGCAGTTCTTC. Residues: CATHGPSYNEQFF.